Sequencing of this T cell receptor (beta chain) was carried out in a study of blood T cell repertoires in COVID-19. Overall study context: Sites in the United States, Italy and Spain provided acute and convalescent COVID-19 samples. The analysed material was cDNA or gDNA that came from T cells, B-cell-depleted T cells, or PBMCs.

As handled by the study authors: Amplification of reference gene primers provided the estimated nucleated cell counts. TCRdb keeps only in-frame clones here, not all; method: immunoSEQ multiplex PCR. V and J calls and clone size are copied from that table; D and trimming were computed from the DNA. The sample carries about 110,000 clones, approximately 84% recorded once. Per germline, CDR1 MNHEY and CDR2 SVGEGT. CDR3 length equals 14 residues. J was trimmed by 4 bases and V by 5 bases; bases with no gene match: 5. The chain joins TRBV6-2 or TRBV6-3 to TRBJ1-5; TRBD1 agrees at 7 bases. The receptor's source is a human donor in a cohort sampled during active COVID-19. Source material: peripheral blood. The CDR3 is CASSLTGLNQPQHF. For the CDR3, the DNA is TGTGCCAGCAGTCTGACAGGGCTTAATCAGCCCCAGCATTTT.